This T cell receptor (beta chain) emerged from a study of blood T cell repertoires in COVID-19. Turning to the study itself: The analysed material was cDNA or gDNA that came from T cells, B-cell-depleted T cells, or PBMCs.

Using immunoSEQ multiplex PCR, the repertoire was profiled, and TCRdb retains in-frame clones only, with some absent. The data contain about 170,000 clones, about 88% of them singletons. Clinical history reported by participants formed the basis on which cohorts were assigned. Before being deemed recovered, Cohort 3 donors had two negative PCRs, clearance, or symptom resolution. With 3 bases removed from V and 3 bases from J, the gap between germline ends came to 15 bases. CDR3 size: 14 residues. The V gene's germline CDR1 is DFQATT and CDR2 SNEGSKA (reference sequence). The material sequenced was PBMCs or T cells enriched from blood (not recorded which). V gene TRBV20-1 combines with J gene TRBJ2-7; D may be TRBD1 (6 bases). The receptor was isolated from a woman younger than 35 who had recovered from COVID-19. The CDR3: CSASQGGRVYEQYF. CDR3 DNA sequence: TGCAGTGCTAGTCAAGGGGGTCGCGTCTACGAGCAGTACTTC.